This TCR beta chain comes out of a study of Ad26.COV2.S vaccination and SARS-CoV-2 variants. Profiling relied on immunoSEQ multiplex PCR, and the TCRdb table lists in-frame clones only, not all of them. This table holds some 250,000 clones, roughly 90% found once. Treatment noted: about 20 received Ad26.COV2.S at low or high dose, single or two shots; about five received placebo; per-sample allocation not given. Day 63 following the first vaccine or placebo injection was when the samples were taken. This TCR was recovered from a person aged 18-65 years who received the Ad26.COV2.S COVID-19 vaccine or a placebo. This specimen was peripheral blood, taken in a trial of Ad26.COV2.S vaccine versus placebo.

CDR3 amino acids: CASSSGQGITEAFF. Here the CDR3 DNA reads TGTGCCAGCAGCTCGGGACAGGGGATCACTGAAGCTTTCTTT. This rearrangement joins TRBV11-2 to TRBJ1-1; TRBD1 aligns across 10 bases. The CDR3 is made up of 14 amino acids. Germline CDR1 and CDR2: SGHAT and FQNNGV. The ends lost 4 bases at V and 4 bases at J; junction bases unmatched: 3.